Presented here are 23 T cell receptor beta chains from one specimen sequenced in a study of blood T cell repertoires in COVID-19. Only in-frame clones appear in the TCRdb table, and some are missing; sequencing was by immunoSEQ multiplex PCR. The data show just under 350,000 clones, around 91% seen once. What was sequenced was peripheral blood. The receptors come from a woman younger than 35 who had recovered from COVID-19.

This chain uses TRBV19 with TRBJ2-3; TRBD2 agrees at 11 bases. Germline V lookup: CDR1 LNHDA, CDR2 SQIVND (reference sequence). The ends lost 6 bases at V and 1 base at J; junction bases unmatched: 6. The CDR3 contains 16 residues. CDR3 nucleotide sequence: TGTGCCAGTAGCTCCCGACTAGCGGGACGCACAGATACGCAGTATTTT. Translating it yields CASSSRLAGRTDTQYF. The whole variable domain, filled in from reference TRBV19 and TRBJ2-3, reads DGGITQSPKYLFRKEGQNVTLSCEQNLNHDAMYWYRQDPGQGLRLIYYSQIVNDFQKGDIAEGYSVSREKKESFPLTVTSAQKNPTAFYLCASSSRLAGRTDTQYFGPGTRLTVL.

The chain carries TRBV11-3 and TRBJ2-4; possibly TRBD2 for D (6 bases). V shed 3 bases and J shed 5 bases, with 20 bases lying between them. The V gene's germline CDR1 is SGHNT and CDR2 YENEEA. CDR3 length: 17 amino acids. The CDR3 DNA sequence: TGTGCCAGCAGCTTCGACTCCGGTGGGGGGTGGGAAAACATTCAGTACTTC. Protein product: CASSFDSGGGWENIQYF.

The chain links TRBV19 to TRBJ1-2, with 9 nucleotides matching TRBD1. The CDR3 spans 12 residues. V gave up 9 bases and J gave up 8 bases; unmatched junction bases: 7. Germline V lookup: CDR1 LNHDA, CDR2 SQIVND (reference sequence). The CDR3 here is CASRDRVKGYTF. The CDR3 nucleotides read TGTGCCAGCCGGGACAGGGTAAAAGGCTACACCTTC.

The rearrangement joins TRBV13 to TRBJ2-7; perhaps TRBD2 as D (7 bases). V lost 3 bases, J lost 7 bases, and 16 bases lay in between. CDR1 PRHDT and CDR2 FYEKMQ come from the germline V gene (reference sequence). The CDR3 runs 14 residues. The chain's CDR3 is CASSFGSGGQEQYV. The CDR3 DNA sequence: TGTGCCAGCAGCTTCGGGTCGGGAGGACAGGAGCAGTACGTC.

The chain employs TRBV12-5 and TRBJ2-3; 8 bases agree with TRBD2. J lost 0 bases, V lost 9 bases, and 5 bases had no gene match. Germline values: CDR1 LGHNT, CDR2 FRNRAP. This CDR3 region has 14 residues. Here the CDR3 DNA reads TGTGCTAGCGGTAGCGGGATGAGCACAGATACGCAGTATTTT. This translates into CASGSGMSTDTQYF.

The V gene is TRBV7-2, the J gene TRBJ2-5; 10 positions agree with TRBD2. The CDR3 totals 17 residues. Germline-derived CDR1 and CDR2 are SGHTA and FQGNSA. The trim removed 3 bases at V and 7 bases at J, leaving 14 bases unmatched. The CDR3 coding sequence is TGTGCCAGCAGCTTGTGGACTAGCGGAGTACGCCCAGGGACCCAGTACTTC. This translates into CASSLWTSGVRPGTQYF.

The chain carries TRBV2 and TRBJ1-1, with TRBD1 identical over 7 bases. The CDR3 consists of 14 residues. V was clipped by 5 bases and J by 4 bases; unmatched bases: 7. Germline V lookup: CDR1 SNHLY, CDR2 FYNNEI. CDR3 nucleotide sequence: TGTGCCAGCAGTTGGGGACAGAGAGCCACTGAAGCTTTCTTT. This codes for CASSWGQRATEAFF.

The CDR3 spells CASSRGQGNTGELFF. CDR3 in DNA: TGCGCCAGCAGCCGAGGACAGGGGAACACCGGGGAGCTGTTTTTT. The chain employs TRBV10-2 and TRBJ2-2, with TRBD1 matching over 8 bases. Germline values: CDR1 WSHSY, CDR2 SAAADI. CDR3 length: 15 residues. With 6 bases clipped from V and 1 base from J, the junction kept 4 bases outside the gene matches.

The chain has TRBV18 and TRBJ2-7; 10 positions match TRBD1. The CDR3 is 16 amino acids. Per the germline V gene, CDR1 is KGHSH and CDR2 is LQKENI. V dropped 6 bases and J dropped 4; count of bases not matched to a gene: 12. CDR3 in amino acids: CASSPGTGVSLYEQYV. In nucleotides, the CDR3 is TGTGCCAGCTCCCCAGGGACAGGGGTCTCCCTATACGAGCAGTACGTC.

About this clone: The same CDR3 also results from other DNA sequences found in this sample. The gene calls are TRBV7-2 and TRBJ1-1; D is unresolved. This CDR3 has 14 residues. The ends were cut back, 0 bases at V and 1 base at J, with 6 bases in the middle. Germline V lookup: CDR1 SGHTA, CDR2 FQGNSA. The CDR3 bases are TGTGCCAGCAGCTTAGCCTCGGGGAACACTGAAGCTTTCTTT. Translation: CASSLASGNTEAFF.

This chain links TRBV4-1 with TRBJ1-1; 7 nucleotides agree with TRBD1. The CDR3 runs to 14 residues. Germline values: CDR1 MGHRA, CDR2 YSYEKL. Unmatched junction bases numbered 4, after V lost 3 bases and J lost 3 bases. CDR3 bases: TGCGCCAGCAGCCAGGGCACAGGGGACACTGAAGCTTTCTTT. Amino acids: CASSQGTGDTEAFF.

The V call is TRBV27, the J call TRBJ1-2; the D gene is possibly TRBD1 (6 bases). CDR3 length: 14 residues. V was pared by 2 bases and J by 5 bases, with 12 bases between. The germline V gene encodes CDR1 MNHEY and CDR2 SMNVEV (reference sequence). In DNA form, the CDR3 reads TGTGCCAGCAGTTTAGCAGGGGCGGCATATGGCTACACCTTC. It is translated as CASSLAGAAYGYTF.

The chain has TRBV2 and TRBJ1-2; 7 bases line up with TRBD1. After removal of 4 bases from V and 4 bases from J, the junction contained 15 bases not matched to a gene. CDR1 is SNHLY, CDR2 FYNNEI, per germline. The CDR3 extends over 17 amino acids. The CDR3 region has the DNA TGTGCCAGCAGTGCACCGGGGGACAGACGGCCCCCCTATGGCTACACCTTC. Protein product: CASSAPGDRRPPYGYTF.

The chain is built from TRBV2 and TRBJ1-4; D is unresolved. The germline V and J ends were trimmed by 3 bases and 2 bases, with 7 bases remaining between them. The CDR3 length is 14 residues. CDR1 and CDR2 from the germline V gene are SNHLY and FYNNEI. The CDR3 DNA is TGTGCCAGCAGTGATCTAGTTACTAATGAAAAACTGTTTTTT. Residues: CASSDLVTNEKLFF. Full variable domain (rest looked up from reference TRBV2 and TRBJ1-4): EPEVTQTPSHQVTQMGQEVILRCVPISNHLYFYWYRQILGQKVEFLVSFYNNEISEKSEIFDDQFSVERPDGSNFTLKIRSTKLEDSAMYFCASSDLVTNEKLFFGSGTQLSVL.

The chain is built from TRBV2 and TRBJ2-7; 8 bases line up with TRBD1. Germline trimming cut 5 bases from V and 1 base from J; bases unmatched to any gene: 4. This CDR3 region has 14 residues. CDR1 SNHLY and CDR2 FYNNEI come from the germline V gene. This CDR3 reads CASSNRDRSYEQYV. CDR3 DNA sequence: TGTGCCAGCAGTAATAGGGACAGGTCCTACGAGCAGTACGTC.

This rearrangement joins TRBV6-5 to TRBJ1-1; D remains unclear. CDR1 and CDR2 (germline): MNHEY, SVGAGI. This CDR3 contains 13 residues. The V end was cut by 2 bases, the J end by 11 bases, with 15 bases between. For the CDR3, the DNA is TGTGCCAGCAGTTACGAAGGACGGGGTGATGCTTTCTTT. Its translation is CASSYEGRGDAFF.

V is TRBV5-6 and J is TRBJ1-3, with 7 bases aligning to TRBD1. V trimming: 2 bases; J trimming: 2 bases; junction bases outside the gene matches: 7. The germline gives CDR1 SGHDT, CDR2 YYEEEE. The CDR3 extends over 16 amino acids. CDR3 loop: CASSFVTGMTGNTIYF. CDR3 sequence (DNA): TGTGCCAGCAGCTTCGTGACAGGGATGACTGGAAACACCATATATTTT.

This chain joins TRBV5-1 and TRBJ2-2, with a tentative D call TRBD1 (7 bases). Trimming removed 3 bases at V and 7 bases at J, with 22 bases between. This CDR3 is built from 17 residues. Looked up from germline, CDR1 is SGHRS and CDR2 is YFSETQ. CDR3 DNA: TGCGCCAGCAGCTGGGGTTATGGAGGGGGCGATGGCGGGGAGCTGTTTTTT. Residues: CASSWGYGGGDGGELFF.

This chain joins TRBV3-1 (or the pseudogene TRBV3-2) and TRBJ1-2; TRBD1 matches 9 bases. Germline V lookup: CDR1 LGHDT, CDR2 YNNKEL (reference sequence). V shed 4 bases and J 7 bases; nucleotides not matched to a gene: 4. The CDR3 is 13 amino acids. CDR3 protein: CASSLQGASGYTF. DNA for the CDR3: TGTGCCAGCAGCCTACAGGGGGCGAGTGGCTACACCTTC.

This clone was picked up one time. CDR3: CASSIDGRAGSYEQYV. Written as DNA, the CDR3 is TGTGCCAGCAGCATAGACGGAAGAGCGGGATCTTACGAGCAGTACGTC. The J gene is TRBJ2-7, the V gene TRBV21-1; the DNA was not used to check the table's D call, TRBD2. TRBV21-1 is designated a pseudogene. The CDR3 extends over 16 amino acids.

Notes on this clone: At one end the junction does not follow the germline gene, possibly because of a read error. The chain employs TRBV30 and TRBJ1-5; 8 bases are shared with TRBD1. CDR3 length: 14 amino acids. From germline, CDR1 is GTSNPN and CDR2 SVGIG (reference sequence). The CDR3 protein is CAWSSGQDIQSQHF. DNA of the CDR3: TGTGCCTGGAGTTCGGGACAGGACATTCAGTCCCAGCATTTT.

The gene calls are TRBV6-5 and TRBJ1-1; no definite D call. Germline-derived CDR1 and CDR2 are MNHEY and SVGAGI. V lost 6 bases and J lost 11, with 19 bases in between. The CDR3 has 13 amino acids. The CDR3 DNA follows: TGTGCCAGCAGCGAGACCCCGACGCCGGGGGCTTTCTTT. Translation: CASSETPTPGAFF.

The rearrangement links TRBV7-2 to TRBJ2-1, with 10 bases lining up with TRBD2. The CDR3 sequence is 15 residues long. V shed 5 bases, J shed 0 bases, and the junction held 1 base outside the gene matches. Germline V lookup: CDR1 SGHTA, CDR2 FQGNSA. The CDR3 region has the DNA TGTGCCAGCAGCCCTAGCGGGAGCTCCTACAATGAGCAGTTCTTC. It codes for CASSPSGSSYNEQFF.